Shown below are 20 T cell receptor beta chains from a single sample sequenced in a study of blood T cell repertoires in COVID-19. Method: immunoSEQ multiplex PCR; TCRdb's copy keeps in-frame clones and lacks some. The repertoire has over 200,000 clones, 89% of them found once; the top ten carry around 6.5%. Sample: peripheral blood. Receptors originate from a man in his 60s who had recovered from COVID-19.

The gene calls are TRBV4-1 and TRBJ1-4, with TRBD1 matching over 8 bases. V trimming: 4 bases; J trimming: 3 bases; junction bases outside the gene matches: 4. The CDR3 runs to 15 residues. CDR1 and CDR2 (germline): MGHRA, YSYEKL. The chain's CDR3 is CASSPRGRPNEKLFF. DNA of the CDR3: TGCGCCAGCAGCCCCAGGGGGCGGCCTAATGAAAAACTGTTTTTT.

The chain has TRBV7-2 and TRBJ2-4; D is perhaps TRBD2 (5 bases). CDR3 length: 16 residues. V was shortened by 6 bases and J by 5 bases, with 20 bases between the two germline ends. Germline V gene data show CDR1 as SGHTA and CDR2 as FQGNSA. This CDR3 is CASSNGFSYSENIQYF. In nucleotides, the CDR3 is TGTGCCAGCAGTAACGGGTTTTCATATAGCGAAAACATTCAGTACTTC.

The chain has TRBV10-3 and TRBJ2-7, with a tentative D call TRBD1 (5 bases). With 5 bases removed from V and 3 bases from J, the gap between germline ends came to 14 bases. Germline-derived CDR1 and CDR2 are ENHRY and SYGVKD. The CDR3 is 14 amino acids. The CDR3 protein is CAISSSREGYEQYF. The CDR3, as DNA: TGTGCCATCAGTTCAAGCAGGGAAGGCTACGAGCAGTACTTC.

This sequence joins TRBV19 and TRBJ1-1; TRBD1 might be the D (6 bases). V lost 7 bases, J lost 0 bases, and 12 bases lay in between. The CDR3 extends over 14 amino acids. CDR1 is LNHDA and CDR2 is SQIVND in the germline V gene (reference sequence). The chain's CDR3 is CASTADRVNTEAFF. The CDR3, as DNA: TGTGCCAGTACCGCGGACAGAGTGAACACTGAAGCTTTCTTT. The full variable domain, with the rest looked up from reference TRBV19 and TRBJ1-1, is DGGITQSPKYLFRKEGQNVTLSCEQNLNHDAMYWYRQDPGQGLRLIYYSQIVNDFQKGDIAEGYSVSREKKESFPLTVTSAQKNPTAFYLCASTADRVNTEAFFGQGTRLTVV.

This chain uses TRBV4-1 with TRBJ2-7, with TRBD2 identical over 7 bases. From germline, CDR1 is MGHRA and CDR2 YSYEKL. Losses at the gene ends were 4 bases for V and 7 bases for J; bases not matched to a gene: 16. This CDR3 comprises 16 residues. The CDR3 nucleotides are TGCGCCAGCAGCCTCGAAGGCGGGGAGGGCCGGAAGGAGCAGTACTTC. Amino acid sequence: CASSLEGGEGRKEQYF.

The chain recombines TRBV6-6 with TRBJ1-5; D uncertain. Trimming removed 0 bases from V and 15 bases from J, with 18 bases in between. Germline V CDR1 and CDR2: MNHNY, SVGAGI (reference sequence). The CDR3 extends over 14 amino acids. CDR3: CASSYSGGSPSSHF. Written as DNA, the CDR3 is TGTGCCAGCAGTTACTCCGGAGGGTCCCCCTCCTCGCATTTT.

The V and J genes are TRBV2 and TRBJ2-1, with a weak D call TRBD1 (6 bases). The CDR3 loop spans 14 amino acids. The V gene lost 9 bases and the J gene lost 7 bases, with 19 bases spanning the gap. Per the germline V gene, CDR1 is SNHLY and CDR2 is FYNNEI. The CDR3 coding sequence is TGTGCCAGTCGTTTCCTGACAGGTACGAATGAGCAGTTCTTC. Its translation: CASRFLTGTNEQFF.

This clone was counted once. V is TRBV2 and J is TRBJ2-3, with 14 nucleotides matching TRBD2. V shed 7 bases, J shed 4 bases, and the junction held 7 bases outside the gene matches. Germline loops: CDR1 SNHLY, CDR2 FYNNEI. This CDR3 is built from 16 residues. CDR3 residues: CASTLTSGGAADTQYF. Here the CDR3 DNA reads TGTGCCAGCACCCTGACTAGCGGGGGGGCCGCAGATACGCAGTATTTT.

The genes are TRBV5-1 and TRBJ2-4; 11 bases align to TRBD2. Germline V gives CDR1 SGHRS, CDR2 YFSETQ. Losses at the gene ends were 4 bases for V and 3 bases for J; bases not matched to a gene: 6. The CDR3 covers 16 residues. The CDR3 sequence: CASSRIAGGGKNIQYF. The CDR3 nucleotides read TGCGCCAGCAGCCGTATAGCGGGAGGGGGCAAAAACATTCAGTACTTC.

The V and J genes are TRBV19 and TRBJ1-6; D unclear. V lost 3 bases to trimming and J lost 6 bases, with 6 bases between them. The length of the CDR3 is 13 residues. The germline V gene has CDR1 LNHDA and CDR2 SQIVND (reference sequence). CDR3 residues: CASSILSNSPLHF. The CDR3 bases are TGTGCCAGTAGTATCCTAAGTAATTCACCCCTCCACTTT.

The chain has TRBV19 and TRBJ2-7; 8 bases line up with TRBD1. CDR1 LNHDA and CDR2 SQIVND come from the germline V gene (reference sequence). CDR3 length equals 12 residues. With V trimmed by 8 bases and J by 4 bases, 4 bases remained unmatched. The CDR3: CASSRGPYEQYF. The DNA of the CDR3 is TGTGCCAGTTCCAGGGGGCCATACGAGCAGTACTTC.

The chain couples TRBV28 to TRBJ1-2; 8 positions match TRBD1. Trimming removed 4 bases from V and 4 bases from J; junction bases left unmatched: 5. CDR3 length: 14 amino acids. Germline V CDR1 and CDR2: MDHEN, SYDVKM. The chain's CDR3 is CASSSTGEGYGYTF. The CDR3 DNA reads TGTGCCAGCAGTTCGACAGGGGAGGGCTATGGCTACACCTTC.

The chain couples TRBV6-1 to TRBJ1-4; TRBD1 is a possible D gene (6 bases). V was pared by 7 bases and J by 0 bases, with 9 bases between. The CDR3 extends over 14 amino acids. Germline V CDR1 and CDR2: MNHNS, SASEGT. The CDR3 coding sequence is TGTGCCAGCAAGCAGGGGACAACTAATGAAAAACTGTTTTTT. Protein product: CASKQGTTNEKLFF.

V is TRBV12-3 or TRBV12-4 and J is TRBJ2-1; D uncertain. This CDR3 has 13 amino acids. V dropped 5 bases and J dropped 8 bases, with 13 bases sitting between them. The CDR3 reads CASSPHSSDEQFF. The CDR3 DNA reads TGTGCCAGCAGTCCCCACAGCTCTGATGAGCAGTTCTTC.

V gene TRBV6-5 combines with J gene TRBJ2-2; 7 bases are shared with TRBD1. V trimming: 7 bases; J trimming: 2 bases; junction bases outside the gene matches: 7. Germline V gene sequence: CDR1 MNHEY, CDR2 SVGAGI. This CDR3 is 15 amino acids long. The CDR3 protein is CASNTGETNTGELFF. The CDR3 DNA reads TGTGCCAGCAATACAGGGGAAACAAACACCGGGGAGCTGTTTTTT.

V usage is TRBV3-1 (or the pseudogene TRBV3-2) and J usage is TRBJ2-5, with D perhaps TRBD2 (6 bases). V shed 1 base and J shed 5 bases, with 14 bases lying between them. Germline CDR1 reads LGHDT; CDR2 reads YNNKEL (reference sequence). The CDR3 is 15 amino acids. CDR3 nucleotides: TGTGCCAGCAGCCAAGTCCGCGGGACGTGGGAGACCCAGTACTTC. Translating gives CASSQVRGTWETQYF.

This clone was counted a few times. The junction departs from the called germline gene at one end, perhaps through a read error. The gene calls are TRBV7-6 and TRBJ2-7; the D gene is possibly TRBD2 (6 bases). This CDR3 contains 16 residues. Germline V lookup: CDR1 SGHVS, CDR2 FNYEAQ. The CDR3 DNA reads as TGTGCCAGCAGCCTAGCCCCAGGCCAGGACTACTACGAGCAGTACTTC. Its protein is CASSLAPGQDYYEQYF.

V usage is TRBV19 and J usage is TRBJ1-2, with 8 bases that match TRBD1. CDR1 LNHDA and CDR2 SQIVND come from the germline V gene (reference sequence). The ends lost 6 bases at V and 7 bases at J; junction bases unmatched: 10. The CDR3 contains 14 residues. The DNA for the CDR3 is TGTGCCAGTAGCGAAACAGGGGGTAGTGGTGGCTACACCTTC. Its protein product is CASSETGGSGGYTF.

The chain has TRBV11-1 and TRBJ2-7; TRBD1 might be the D (6 bases). Germline assignment: CDR1 SGHAT and CDR2 FQDESV (reference sequence). The CDR3 extends over 15 amino acids. Trimming left V 0 bases short and J 7 bases short, with 16 bases between. CDR3 in amino acids: CASSLAGTTLGEQYF. In nucleotides, the CDR3 is TGTGCCAGCAGCTTAGCCGGGACAACCTTGGGAGAGCAGTACTTC.

V gene TRBV3-1 (or the pseudogene TRBV3-2) combines with J gene TRBJ2-1; TRBD2 matches 10 bases. After removal of 3 bases from V and 5 bases from J, the junction contained 7 bases not matched to a gene. In germline, CDR1 is LGHDT, CDR2 YNNKEL (reference sequence). This CDR3 has 16 residues. In nucleotides, the CDR3 is TGTGCCAGCAGCCATCCCACTAGCGGGGCCGACAATGAGCAGTTCTTC. This codes for CASSHPTSGADNEQFF.